A selection of T cell receptor beta chains follows, all from one sample in a study of blood T cell repertoires in COVID-19. Sequencing was performed with immunoSEQ multiplex PCR; in TCRdb, only in-frame clones are kept and a portion is missing. Counted here are hundreds of thousands of clones, 70% to 90% occurring once; the ten biggest clones make up more than 1.4%. The sample comprised peripheral blood. All receptors come from a woman aged 30 to 39 with active or convalescent COVID-19. Each CDR3 is given with its conserved first and last residue. Fields, in order: J gene, D gene, V gene, clone size, CDR3 protein, CDR3 DNA. A D gene is named only where the DNA matches it firmly. Clone size is given for some rows only: seen once, a few or many times, or a class if the clone is expanded.

TRBJ1-1,TRBD1,TRBV12-5,-,CASGLTGGNLEAFF,TGTGCTAGTGGCCTCACAGGGGGGAATCTCGAAGCTTTCTTT
TRBJ2-1,TRBD2,TRBV7-9,-,CASSSQGLGNEQFF,TGTGCCAGCAGCTCCCAGGGACTAGGGAATGAGCAGTTCTTC
TRBJ1-5,-,TRBV5-1,once,CASSLVSDYSNQPQHF,TGCGCCAGCAGCTTGGTGTCAGACTATAGCAATCAGCCCCAGCATTTT
TRBJ2-7,TRBD1,TRBV18,-,CASSQDRVNEQYF,TGTGCCAGCTCACAGGACAGGGTAAACGAGCAGTACTTC
TRBJ2-3,TRBD2,TRBV9,-,CASSPRLAADTQYF,TGTGCCAGCAGCCCCCGACTAGCGGCAGATACGCAGTATTTT
TRBJ1-2,-,TRBV2,-,CASTTGANYGYTF,TGTGCCAGCACGACAGGAGCTAACTATGGCTACACCTTC
TRBJ2-5,TRBD2,TRBV7-7,-,CASSWGLAGSGETQYF,TGTGCCAGCAGCTGGGGACTAGCGGGATCGGGAGAGACCCAGTACTTC
TRBJ1-3,-,TRBV19,-,CASSPPGGNGNTIYF,TGTGCCAGTAGTCCCCCGGGCGGGAATGGAAACACCATATATTTT
TRBJ1-4,-,TRBV5-1,-,CASSEDSNEKLFF,TGCGCCAGCAGCGAGGATTCTAATGAAAAACTGTTTTTT
TRBJ1-5,TRBD1,TRBV2,-,CASSEGGTGVKDQPQHF,TGTGCCAGCAGTGAGGGAGGGACAGGGGTAAAGGATCAGCCCCAGCATTTT
TRBJ1-1,TRBD1,TRBV19,-,CASSTLGTGAFF,TGTGCCAGTAGTACCCTCGGGACAGGAGCTTTCTTT
TRBJ2-7,-,TRBV6-1,-,CASSNTSPQGEQYF,TGTGCCAGCAGTAACACCTCCCCCCAGGGGGAGCAGTACTTC
TRBJ1-4,-,TRBV5-1,-,CASSPTEPNEKLFF,TGCGCCAGCAGCCCGACAGAGCCTAATGAAAAACTGTTTTTT
TRBJ1-1,-,TRBV2,once,CASSPRAPPVPEAFF,TGTGCCAGCAGCCCCCGTGCTCCCCCAGTCCCTGAAGCTTTCTTT
TRBJ2-4,-,TRBV14,few,CASSHSGGIQYF,TGTGCCAGCAGCCATTCAGGGGGGATTCAGTACTTC